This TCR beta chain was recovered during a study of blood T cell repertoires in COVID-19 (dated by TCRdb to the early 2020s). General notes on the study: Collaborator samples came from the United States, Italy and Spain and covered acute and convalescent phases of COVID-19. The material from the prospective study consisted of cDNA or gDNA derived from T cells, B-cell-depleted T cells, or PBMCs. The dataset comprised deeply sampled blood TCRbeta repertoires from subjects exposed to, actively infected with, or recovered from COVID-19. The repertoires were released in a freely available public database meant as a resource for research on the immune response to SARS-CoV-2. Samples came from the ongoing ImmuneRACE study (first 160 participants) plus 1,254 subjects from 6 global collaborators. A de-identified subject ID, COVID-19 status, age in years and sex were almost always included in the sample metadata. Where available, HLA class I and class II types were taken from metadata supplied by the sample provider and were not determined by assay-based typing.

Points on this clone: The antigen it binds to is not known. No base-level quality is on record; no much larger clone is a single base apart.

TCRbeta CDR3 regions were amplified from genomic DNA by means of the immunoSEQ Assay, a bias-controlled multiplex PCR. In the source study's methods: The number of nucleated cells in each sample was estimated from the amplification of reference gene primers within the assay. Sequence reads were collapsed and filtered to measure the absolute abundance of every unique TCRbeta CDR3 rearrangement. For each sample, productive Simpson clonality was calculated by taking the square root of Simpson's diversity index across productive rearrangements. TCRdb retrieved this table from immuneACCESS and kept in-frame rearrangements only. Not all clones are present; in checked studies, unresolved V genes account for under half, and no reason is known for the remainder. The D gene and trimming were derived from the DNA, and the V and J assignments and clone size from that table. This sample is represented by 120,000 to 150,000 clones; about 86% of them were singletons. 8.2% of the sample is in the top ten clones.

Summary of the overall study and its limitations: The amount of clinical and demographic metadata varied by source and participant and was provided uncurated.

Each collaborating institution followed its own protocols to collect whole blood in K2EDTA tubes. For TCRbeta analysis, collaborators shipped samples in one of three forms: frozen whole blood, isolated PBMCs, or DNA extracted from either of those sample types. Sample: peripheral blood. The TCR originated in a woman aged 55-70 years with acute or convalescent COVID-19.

DNA sequence: TGTGCCAGCAGGGAGGGGGCGCGGCAGTACTTC. This gives the protein CASREGARQYF. The sequence is built from TRBV11-2 and TRBJ2-7; a weak D assignment points to TRBD1 (7 bases agree). There are 11 amino acids in the CDR3, from cysteine to phenylalanine inclusive. CDR3 DNA only is kept here, 33 bases in frame from base 1. From a lookup of the germline V gene, CDR1 and CDR2 are SGHAT and FQNNGV. V loses 6 bases, J loses 9 bases, and the germline ends lie 12 bases apart.